The clone carrying this TCR beta chain was observed a handful of times. The target antigen is unknown. The data were taken from a study of blood T cells in healthy people across ages. The overall study: About one barcoded beta molecule per two T cells was captured by template switching.

Notes on the study in general: Diversity was higher, and naive CD4+ cells more numerous, in long-lived donors than in aged donors. Getting older went along with TCR beta diversity per million T cells dropping roughly linearly.

The CDR3 extends over 14 amino acids. Germline assignment: CDR1 DFQATT and CDR2 SNEGSKA (reference sequence). Trimming left V 5 bases short and J 7 bases short, with 17 bases between. Together with a sample-barcoded 5' primer, a J-beta primer mix was included in a second PCR lasting about 7 to 11 cycles. TCRdb reanalysed the 5' RACE reads using MiXCR and keeps one entry per CDR3 protein. Of 780,000 or so distinct CDR3 sequences listed, 56% were seen once; the top ten hold around a quarter. The sequence came from a man aged 35 to 55 in good health. The chain links TRBV20-1 to TRBJ1-4; D may be TRBD1 (5 bases). The sequenced material came from blood. In DNA form, the CDR3 reads TGCAGTGCTGCCGAAGGGCCGGGGGGTGAAAAACTGTTTTTT. Amino acid sequence: CSAAEGPGGEKLFF.